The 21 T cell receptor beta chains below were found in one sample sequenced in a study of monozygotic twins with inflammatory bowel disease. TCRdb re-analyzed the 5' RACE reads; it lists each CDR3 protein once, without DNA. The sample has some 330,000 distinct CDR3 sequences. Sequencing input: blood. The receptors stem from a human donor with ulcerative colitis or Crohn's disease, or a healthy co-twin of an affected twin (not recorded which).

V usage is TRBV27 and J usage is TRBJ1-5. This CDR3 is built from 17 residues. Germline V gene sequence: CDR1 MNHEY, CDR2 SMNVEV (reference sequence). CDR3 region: CASSPTLGSKARQPQHF.

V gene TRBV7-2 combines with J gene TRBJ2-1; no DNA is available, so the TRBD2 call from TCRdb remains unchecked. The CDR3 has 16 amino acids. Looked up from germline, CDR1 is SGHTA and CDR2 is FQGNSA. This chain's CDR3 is CASSLAGLAGVHEQFF. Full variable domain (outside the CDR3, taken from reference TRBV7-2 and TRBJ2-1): GAGVSQSPSNKVTEKGKDVELRCDPISGHTALYWYRQSLGQGLEFLIYFQGNSAPDKSGLPSDRFSAERTGGSVSTLTIQRTQQEDSAVYLCASSLAGLAGVHEQFFGPGTRLTVL.

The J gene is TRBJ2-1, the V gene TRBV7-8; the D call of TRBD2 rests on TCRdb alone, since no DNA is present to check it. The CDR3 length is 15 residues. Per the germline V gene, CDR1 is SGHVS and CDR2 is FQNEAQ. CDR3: CASSLDDSAFDQQFF.

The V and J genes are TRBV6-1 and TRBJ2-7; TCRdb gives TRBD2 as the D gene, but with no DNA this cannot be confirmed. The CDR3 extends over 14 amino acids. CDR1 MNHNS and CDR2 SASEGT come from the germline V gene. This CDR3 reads CASSEGGLAYEQYF.

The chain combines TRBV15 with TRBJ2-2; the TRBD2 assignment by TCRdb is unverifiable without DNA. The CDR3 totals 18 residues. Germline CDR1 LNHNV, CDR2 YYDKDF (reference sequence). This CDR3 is CATSRELKRGVNTGELFF.

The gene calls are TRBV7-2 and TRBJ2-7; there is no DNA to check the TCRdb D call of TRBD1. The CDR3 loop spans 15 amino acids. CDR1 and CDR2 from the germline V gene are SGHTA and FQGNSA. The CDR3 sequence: CASSLVVGARDEQYF.

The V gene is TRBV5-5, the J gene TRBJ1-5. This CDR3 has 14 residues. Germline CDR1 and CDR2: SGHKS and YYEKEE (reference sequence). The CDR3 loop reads CASSLGHTNQPQHF.

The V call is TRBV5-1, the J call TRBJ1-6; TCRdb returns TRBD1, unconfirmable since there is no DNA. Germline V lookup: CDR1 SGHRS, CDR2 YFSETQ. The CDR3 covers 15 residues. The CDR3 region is CASSRRGQDNSPLHF.

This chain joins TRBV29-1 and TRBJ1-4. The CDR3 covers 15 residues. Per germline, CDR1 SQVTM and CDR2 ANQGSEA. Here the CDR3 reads CSVAPNVATNEKLFF.

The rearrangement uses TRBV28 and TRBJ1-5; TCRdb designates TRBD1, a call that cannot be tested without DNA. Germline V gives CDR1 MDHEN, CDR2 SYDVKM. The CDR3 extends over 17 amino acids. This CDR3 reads CASGVSVGGGSNQPQHF.

The CDR3 reads CASSLVGTSGGGETQYF. The chain employs TRBV5-1 and TRBJ2-5; TCRdb names TRBD2, which stays unverified in the absence of DNA. CDR3 size: 17 residues. Germline V gene data show CDR1 as SGHRS and CDR2 as YFSETQ.

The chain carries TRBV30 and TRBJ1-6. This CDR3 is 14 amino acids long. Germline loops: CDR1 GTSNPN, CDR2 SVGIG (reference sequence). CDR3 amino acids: CAWSMGSYNSPLHF.

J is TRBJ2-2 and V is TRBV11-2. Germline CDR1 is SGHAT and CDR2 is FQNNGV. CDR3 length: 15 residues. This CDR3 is CASSASSANTGELFF.

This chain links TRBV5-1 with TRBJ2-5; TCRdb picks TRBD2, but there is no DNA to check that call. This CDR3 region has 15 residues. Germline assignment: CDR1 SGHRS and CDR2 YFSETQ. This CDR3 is CASSRTSGSWETQYF.

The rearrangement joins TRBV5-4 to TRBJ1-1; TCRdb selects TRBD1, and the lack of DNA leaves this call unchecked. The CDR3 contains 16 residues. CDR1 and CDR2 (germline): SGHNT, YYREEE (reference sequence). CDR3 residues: CASSPPRGRGVTEAFF.

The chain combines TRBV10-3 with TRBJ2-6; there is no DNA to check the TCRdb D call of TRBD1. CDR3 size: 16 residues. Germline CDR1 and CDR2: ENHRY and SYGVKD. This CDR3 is CAISGQETSGANVLTF.

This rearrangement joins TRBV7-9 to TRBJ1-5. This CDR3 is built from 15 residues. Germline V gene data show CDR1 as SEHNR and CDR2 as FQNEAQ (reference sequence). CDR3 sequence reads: CASSLGGFGNQPQHF.

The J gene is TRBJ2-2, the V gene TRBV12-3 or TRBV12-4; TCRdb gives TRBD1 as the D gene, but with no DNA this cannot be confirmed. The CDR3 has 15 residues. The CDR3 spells CASTSGQVPTGELFF.

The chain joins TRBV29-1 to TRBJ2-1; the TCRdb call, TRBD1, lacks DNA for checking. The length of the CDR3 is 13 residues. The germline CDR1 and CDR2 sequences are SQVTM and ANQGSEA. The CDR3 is CSVEGQGRTTQFF.

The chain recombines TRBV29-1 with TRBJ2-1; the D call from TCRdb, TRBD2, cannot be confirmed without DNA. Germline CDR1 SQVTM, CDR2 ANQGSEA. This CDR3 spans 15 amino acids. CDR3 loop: CSVGARGLASNEQFF.

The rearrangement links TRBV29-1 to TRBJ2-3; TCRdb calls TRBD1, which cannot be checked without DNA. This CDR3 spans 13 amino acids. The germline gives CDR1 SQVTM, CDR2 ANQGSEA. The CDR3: CSVNRDSLDTQYF.